A selection of T cell receptor beta chains follows, all from one sample in a study of T-cell memory formation after mild COVID-19. TCRdb reanalysed the 5' RACE reads using MiXCR and keeps one entry per CDR3 protein. The repertoire includes approximately 490,000 distinct CDR3 sequences, about 20% of them detected once, and approximately 13% sits in the top ten. The sequencing input was PBMCs or a T cell subset sorted from them (not recorded which). All receptors derive from an adult woman who had mild COVID-19 (a few samples of this study predate the infection). Cell type and time point are not known. Both conserved end residues are part of each CDR3. Each record gives: clone size, V gene, J gene, D gene, CDR3 protein, CDR3 DNA. D genes are given only for firm matches. Size values are once, few and many counts, or a class for expanded clones, and some rows have none.

few,TRBV27,TRBJ2-7,NA,CASSLQPGPYEQYF,TGTGCCAGCAGTTTACAACCCGGGCCCTACGAGCAGTACTTC
few,TRBV4-1,TRBJ1-1,TRBD1,CASSQALDRGFTEAFF,TGCGCCAGCAGCCAAGCGCTCGACAGGGGATTCACTGAAGCTTTCTTT
NA,TRBV12-3/TRBV12-4,TRBJ2-2,NA,CASSLSPKTAGISTGELFF,TGTGCCAGCAGCCTCAGCCCGAAGACGGCAGGGATCAGCACCGGGGAGCTGTTTTTT
NA,TRBV12-3/TRBV12-4,TRBJ1-5,NA,CASSLTRAGAQPQHF,TGTGCCAGCAGTTTAACTAGGGCAGGGGCTCAGCCCCAGCATTTT
few,TRBV6-5,TRBJ2-2,NA,CASRGAGDRTGELFF,TGTGCCAGCAGAGGGGCAGGGGATAGAACCGGGGAGCTGTTTTTT
few,TRBV7-6,TRBJ2-7,TRBD1,CASSLEDRTSYEQYF,TGTGCCAGCAGCTTAGAGGACAGGACTTCCTACGAGCAGTACTTC
many,TRBV12-3/TRBV12-4,TRBJ2-2,TRBD2,CASSFVAGVRTGELFF,TGTGCCAGCAGTTTTGTAGCGGGGGTGAGGACCGGGGAGCTGTTTTTT
few,TRBV12-3/TRBV12-4,TRBJ1-2,TRBD1,CASSLTDRGGGYTF,TGTGCCAGCAGTTTAACCGACAGGGGCGGAGGCTACACCTTC
NA,TRBV20-1,TRBJ2-2,TRBD2,CSARVSGDRPTGELFF,TGCAGTGCTAGGGTTAGCGGGGACCGCCCGACCGGGGAGCTGTTTTTT
few,TRBV10-3,TRBJ2-7,NA,CAIRKDYEQYF,TGTGCCATCAGGAAAGATTACGAGCAGTACTTC
few,TRBV6-1,TRBJ1-1,TRBD1,CASSEDRDTEAFF,TGTGCCAGCAGTGAGGACAGGGACACTGAAGCTTTCTTT
once,TRBV13,TRBJ2-7,TRBD2,CASSLSGRVYEQYF,TGTGCCAGCAGCTTAAGCGGGAGGGTGTACGAGCAGTACTTC
NA,TRBV4-1,TRBJ2-7,TRBD1,CASSQLGTGDSSYEQYF,TGCGCCAGCAGCCAATTGGGGACAGGCGATTCGTCCTACGAGCAGTACTTC
NA,TRBV12-3/TRBV12-4,TRBJ1-2,TRBD1,CASSASQGAGYGYTF,TGTGCCAGCAGTGCTTCCCAGGGGGCGGGCTATGGCTACACCTTC
many,TRBV5-1,TRBJ2-7,NA,CASSSDPGPPSSYEQYF,TGCGCCAGCAGCTCGGACCCGGGACCCCCGAGCTCCTACGAGCAGTACTTC
NA,TRBV2,TRBJ2-7,NA,CASRRSDSPYYEQYF,TGTGCCAGCAGAAGGTCGGACAGCCCTTACTACGAGCAGTACTTC
NA,TRBV20-1,TRBJ2-2,NA,CSARDAGSTGELFF,TGCAGTGCTAGAGATGCAGGGTCCACCGGGGAGCTGTTTTTT
NA,TRBV5-1,TRBJ1-1,NA,CASSLDNLNTEAFF,TGCGCCAGCAGCCTAGACAACCTGAACACTGAAGCTTTCTTT
NA,TRBV20-1,TRBJ2-1,TRBD2,CSARSTRRGGAYNEQFF,TGCAGTGCTAGATCTACTAGACGGGGGGGCGCGTACAATGAGCAGTTCTTC
NA,TRBV24-1,TRBJ2-2,TRBD1,CATSRTGGRTGELFF,TGTGCCACCAGCAGGACAGGGGGCAGGACCGGGGAGCTGTTTTTT
few,TRBV4-1,TRBJ2-3,NA,CASSPRDGITDTQYF,TGCGCCAGCAGCCCCCGGGACGGTATCACAGATACGCAGTATTTT
NA,TRBV20-1,TRBJ2-7,NA,CSAREESYEQYF,TGCAGTGCGAGGGAGGAATCCTACGAGCAGTACTTC
few,TRBV4-3,TRBJ2-2,NA,CASSQGGLPTGELFF,TGCGCCAGCAGCCAAGGGGGGCTCCCCACCGGGGAGCTGTTTTTT
many,TRBV5-1,TRBJ1-1,NA,CASSLANVNTEAFF,TGCGCCAGCAGCTTGGCCAACGTGAACACTGAAGCTTTCTTT
NA,TRBV12-3/TRBV12-4,TRBJ1-5,NA,CASSFMGNQPQHF,TGTGCCAGCAGTTTCATGGGGAATCAGCCCCAGCATTTT
few,TRBV12-3/TRBV12-4,TRBJ2-7,TRBD2,CASSLAGTNYEQYF,TGTGCCAGCAGTTTAGCAGGGACTAATTACGAGCAGTACTTC
few,TRBV6-1,TRBJ2-3,TRBD1,CASSGRTGSENF,TGTGCCAGCAGTGGCCGGACAGGGTCAGAAAATTTT
few,TRBV12-3/TRBV12-4,TRBJ2-4,NA,CASTLLGPARELSKNIQYF,TGTGCCAGCACCCTGTTAGGCCCAGCTAGGGAGTTATCCAAAAACATTCAGTACTTC
NA,TRBV5-5,TRBJ2-1,TRBD2,CASSPPGLAGGYNNEQFF,TGTGCCAGCAGCCCGCCGGGACTAGCGGGAGGATACAACAATGAGCAGTTCTTC
NA,TRBV7-9,TRBJ2-3,NA,CASKREVGLTDTQYF,TGTGCCAGCAAAAGGGAAGTTGGACTCACAGATACGCAGTATTTT
few,TRBV20-1,TRBJ2-5,TRBD2,CSVKTSGGFQETQYF,TGCAGTGTTAAGACTAGCGGGGGGTTCCAAGAGACCCAGTACTTC
many,TRBV7-9,TRBJ2-5,NA,CASSLALGEAETQYF,TGTGCCAGCAGCTTAGCGCTTGGGGAGGCGGAGACCCAGTACTTC
NA,TRBV7-3,TRBJ2-5,NA,CASSFGLKETQYF,TGTGCCAGCAGCTTTGGACTAAAAGAGACCCAGTACTTC
NA,TRBV29-1,TRBJ1-2,NA,CSVERQLYGYTF,TGCAGCGTTGAAAGACAGCTATATGGCTACACCTTC
few,TRBV7-9,TRBJ1-6,TRBD1,CASSLAGQYNSPLHF,TGTGCCAGCAGCTTAGCGGGACAGTATAATTCACCCCTCCACTTT
NA,TRBV12-3/TRBV12-4,TRBJ2-5,NA,CASSALGILETQYF,TGTGCCAGCAGTGCCTTGGGTATACTGGAGACCCAGTACTTC
few,TRBV2,TRBJ2-1,NA,CASRGLGLLNEQFF,TGTGCCAGCAGAGGTCTCGGACTTCTCAATGAGCAGTTCTTC
few,TRBV9,TRBJ2-5,NA,CASSVGASLDQETQYF,TGTGCCAGCAGCGTAGGGGCTAGTCTGGACCAAGAGACCCAGTACTTC
NA,TRBV6-5,TRBJ2-7,TRBD1,CASSYSNRGRDEQYF,TGTGCCAGCAGTTACTCGAACAGGGGGCGGGACGAGCAGTACTTC
few,TRBV7-2,TRBJ2-1,TRBD2,CASSILTSGRADEQFF,TGTGCCAGCAGCATTCTGACTAGCGGGAGGGCCGATGAGCAGTTCTTC
many,TRBV5-5,TRBJ1-1,NA,CASSLAWGNTEAFF,TGTGCCAGCAGCTTGGCCTGGGGAAACACTGAAGCTTTCTTT
NA,TRBV27,TRBJ2-7,TRBD2,CASSPGLAGVSGQYF,TGTGCCAGCAGTCCGGGACTAGCGGGAGTCTCCGGGCAGTACTTC
NA,TRBV20-1,TRBJ2-7,NA,CSARDEGRDYEQYF,TGCAGTGCTAGAGATGAGGGCAGGGACTACGAGCAGTACTTC
NA,TRBV6-5,TRBJ1-5,NA,CASSGGRNQPQHF,TGTGCCAGCAGTGGGGGACGGAATCAGCCCCAGCATTTT
NA,TRBV25-1,TRBJ1-2,NA,CASSFGADYYGYTF,TGTGCCAGCAGTTTCGGAGCGGACTACTATGGCTACACCTTC
NA,TRBV10-3,TRBJ2-3,NA,CAISESRRAADTQYF,TGTGCCATCAGTGAGTCGCGAAGGGCCGCAGATACGCAGTATTTT
many,TRBV5-1,TRBJ2-7,NA,CASSLGNYEQYF,TGTGCCAGCAGCTTAGGGAACTACGAGCAGTACTTC
few,TRBV5-1,TRBJ2-7,TRBD1,CASSLNPGQGFSEQYF,TGCGCCAGCAGCTTGAATCCGGGACAGGGCTTTAGCGAGCAGTACTTC
few,TRBV6-5,TRBJ1-6,TRBD1,CASSYFTPGQRSPLHF,TGTGCCAGCAGTTACTTTACTCCGGGACAGAGATCACCCCTCCACTTT